The 13 T cell receptor beta chains below all came from one sample that was sequenced in a study of blood T cell repertoires in COVID-19. Generated by immunoSEQ multiplex PCR, the TCRdb table keeps only in-frame clones and is missing some. The table has roughly 500,000 clones, around 85% seen once. The sequenced material came from peripheral blood. The source of these receptors is a human donor in a cohort sampled during active COVID-19.

The chain couples TRBV28 to TRBJ1-6; D not resolved. Germline values: CDR1 MDHEN, CDR2 SYDVKM. This CDR3 has 12 residues. The V and J ends lost 8 bases and 9 bases respectively, with 11 bases between them. In nucleotides, the CDR3 is TGTGCCAGCCTTTATGGAGGTTCACCCCTCCACTTT. Protein: CASLYGGSPLHF. The whole variable domain, filled in from reference TRBV28 and TRBJ1-6, reads DVKVTQSSRYLVKRTGEKVFLECVQDMDHENMFWYRQDPGLGLRLIYFSYDVKMKEKGDIPEGYSVSREKKERFSLILESASTNQTSMYLCASLYGGSPLHFGNGTRLTVT.

Points on this clone: Other DNA sequences in the same sample also yield this CDR3. CDR3 in amino acids: CASSPGQGTYNEQFF. Here the CDR3 DNA reads TGCGCCAGCAGCCCGGGACAGGGTACCTACAATGAGCAGTTCTTC. This chain links TRBV5-1 with TRBJ2-1; TRBD1 matches at 9 bases. The CDR3 covers 15 residues. CDR1 is SGHRS and CDR2 is YFSETQ in the germline V gene. V was pared by 4 bases and J by 2 bases, with 4 bases of the junction left unmatched.

The V call is TRBV27, the J call TRBJ2-1; 13 bases are a match to TRBD2. The CDR3 has 19 amino acids. CDR1 and CDR2 (germline): MNHEY, SMNVEV (reference sequence). The V segment lost 11 bases and the J segment 6 bases; nucleotides outside the gene matches: 22. CDR3 nucleotide sequence: TGTGCCGCAAGCGCAGGGGGGGCGGTAGGACTAGCGGGAGCCAATGAGCAGTTCTTC. Translation gives CAASAGGAVGLAGANEQFF.

The chain combines TRBV30 with TRBJ1-1; D ambiguous. With 0 bases removed from V and 10 bases from J, the gap between germline ends came to 12 bases. Germline CDR1 GTSNPN, CDR2 SVGIG (reference sequence). The CDR3 has 12 residues. CDR3 sequence: CAWSVPLGGAFF. CDR3 DNA: TGTGCCTGGAGTGTACCCCTCGGAGGAGCTTTCTTT.

The chain joins TRBV3-1 (or the pseudogene TRBV3-2) to TRBJ2-2; 8 nucleotides agree with TRBD1. From germline, CDR1 is LGHDT and CDR2 YNNKEL (reference sequence). The V and J ends lost 0 bases and 7 bases, in that order; junction bases with no gene match: 10. The CDR3 is 17 residues long. CDR3 sequence reads: CASSQDDPGGGIGELFF. CDR3 nucleotides: TGTGCCAGCAGCCAAGATGATCCAGGGGGCGGGATCGGGGAGCTGTTTTTT.

The rearrangement joins TRBV14 to TRBJ2-2; TRBD1 might be the D (5 bases). CDR3 length equals 14 residues. Germline V CDR1 and CDR2: SGHDN, FVKESK. The V end was cut by 3 bases, the J end by 4 bases, with 9 bases between. The DNA for the CDR3 is TGTGCCAGCAGCCATATGGGGCGCACCGGGGAGCTGTTTTTT. Amino acids: CASSHMGRTGELFF.

This clone has more than one count but fewer than ten. The V gene is TRBV11-2, the J gene TRBJ2-7; D is ambiguous. Germline loops: CDR1 SGHAT, CDR2 FQNNGV. V gave up 5 bases and J gave up 3 bases, with 14 bases separating them. The CDR3 is made up of 14 amino acids. Here the CDR3 DNA reads TGTGCCAGCAGCACCTTATCTAGATACTACGAGCAGTACTTC. Translated, it gives CASSTLSRYYEQYF.

V gene TRBV7-2 combines with J gene TRBJ2-1; 8 bases align to TRBD1. Germline loops: CDR1 SGHTA, CDR2 FQGNSA. This CDR3 is built from 15 residues. Trimming took 1 base from V and 6 from J; bases not matched to a gene: 5. In DNA form, the CDR3 reads TGTGCCAGCAGCTTAGTTATGACAGGGGCCAATGAGCAGTTCTTC. It codes for CASSLVMTGANEQFF.

V gene TRBV7-9 combines with J gene TRBJ1-4; D unresolved. Trimming cost V 5 bases and J 7 bases, with 8 bases left between them. The CDR3 is 12 amino acids. The germline gives CDR1 SEHNR, CDR2 FQNEAQ (reference sequence). The CDR3 spells CASSPFREKLFF. In DNA form, the CDR3 reads TGTGCCAGCAGCCCCTTTCGTGAAAAACTGTTTTTT.

This sequence joins TRBV5-4 and TRBJ2-1; 9 nucleotides line up with TRBD2. This CDR3 region has 16 residues. Trimming took 0 bases from V and 7 from J; bases not matched to a gene: 8. Looked up from germline, CDR1 is SGHNT and CDR2 is YYREEE (reference sequence). The CDR3 here is CASSLEGRREGNEQFF. The CDR3 DNA is TGTGCCAGCAGCTTGGAGGGTAGGCGGGAGGGTAATGAGCAGTTCTTC.

The chain is built from TRBV30 and TRBJ2-7; D is uncertain. Trimming pared 3 bases from V and 2 bases from J, leaving 11 bases between. The CDR3 runs 13 residues. Germline V gene lookup returns CDR1 GTSNPN and CDR2 SVGIG (reference sequence). CDR3 loop: CAWRGGRPYEQYF. For the CDR3, the DNA is TGTGCCTGGAGAGGTGGCAGGCCCTACGAGCAGTACTTC. The whole variable domain, filled in from reference TRBV30 and TRBJ2-7, reads SQTIHQWPATLVQPVGSPLSLECTVEGTSNPNLYWYRQAAGRGLQLLFYSVGIGQISSEVPQNLSASRPQDRQFILSSKKLLLSDSGFYLCAWRGGRPYEQYFGPGTRLTVT.

The gene calls are TRBV3-1 (or the pseudogene TRBV3-2) and TRBJ1-2; 7 positions match TRBD1. Germline CDR1 is LGHDT and CDR2 is YNNKEL (reference sequence). This CDR3 comprises 16 residues. V dropped 2 bases and J dropped 4; count of bases not matched to a gene: 10. The CDR3 DNA is TGTGCCAGCAGCCAAATGGCAGGGGGTCTACTCTATGGCTACACCTTC. This codes for CASSQMAGGLLYGYTF.

This sequence joins TRBV19 and TRBJ1-5; perhaps TRBD1 as D (6 bases). This CDR3 spans 16 amino acids. With 0 bases removed from V and 1 base from J, the gap between germline ends came to 10 bases. In germline, CDR1 is LNHDA, CDR2 SQIVND (reference sequence). DNA for the CDR3: TGTGCCAGTAGTATAGACATGGACAGAAGCAATCAGCCCCAGCATTTT. This encodes CASSIDMDRSNQPQHF.